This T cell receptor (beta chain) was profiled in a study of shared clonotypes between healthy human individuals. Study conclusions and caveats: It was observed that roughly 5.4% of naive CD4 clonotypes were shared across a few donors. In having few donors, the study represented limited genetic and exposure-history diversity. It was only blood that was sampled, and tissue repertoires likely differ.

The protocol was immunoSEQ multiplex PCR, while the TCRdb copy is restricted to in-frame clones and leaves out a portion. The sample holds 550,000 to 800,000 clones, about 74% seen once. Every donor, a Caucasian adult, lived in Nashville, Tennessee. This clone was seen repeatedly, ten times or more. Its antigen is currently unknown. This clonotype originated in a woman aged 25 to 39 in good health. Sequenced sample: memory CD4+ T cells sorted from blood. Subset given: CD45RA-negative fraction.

The CDR3 protein is CASSLSRGGYTF. DNA for the CDR3: TGCGCCAGCAGCTTGAGTAGGGGAGGCTACACCTTC. The chain has TRBV5-1 and TRBJ1-2, with a possible D match to TRBD1 (5 bases). CDR3 length: 12 amino acids. Deletions cut 1 base from V and 8 bases from J, with 9 bases between. Germline lookup yields CDR1 SGHRS and CDR2 YFSETQ.